This is a list of T cell receptor beta chains from one sample in a study of OX40 agonist ivuxolimab in advanced cancers. Assay: immunoSEQ multiplex PCR; the TCRdb copy retains only in-frame clones and omits some. This table has approximately 45,000 clones, roughly 78% appearing once. The input for sequencing was CD4+ or CD8+ T cells sorted from blood, taken in a trial of the OX40 agonist ivuxolimab. The receptor source for this set is an adult with an advanced solid tumor such as melanoma, head and neck, liver or kidney cancer. Each CDR3 is given without its conserved first and last residue.

V gene	J gene	CDR3 protein
TRBV15	TRBJ2-7	ATSITRDRNYEQY
TRBV7-8	TRBJ1-5	ASSFNSGAVNQPQH
TRBV7-2	TRBJ2-7	ASSPELAGDEQY
TRBV2	TRBJ2-3	ASSILAGGFDTQY
TRBV5-1	TRBJ2-5	ASSLGDSPGETQY
TRBV5-8	TRBJ2-5	ASSYTGRETQY
TRBV19	TRBJ2-1	ASSIGTYNEQF
TRBV7-2	TRBJ2-3	ASSLGLAGALSDTQY
TRBV5-1	TRBJ2-3	ANSTTTSTDTQY
TRBV6-5	TRBJ2-7	ASSPTRLARYEQY
TRBV10-3	TRBJ2-7	AITPRGTDEQY
TRBV5-6	TRBJ2-7	ASSLFTGDYEQY
TRBV5-1	TRBJ1-1	ASSLARDTEAF
TRBV11-2	TRBJ2-7	ASSPGLAGLLREQY
TRBV7-6	TRBJ2-1	ASSLDGDSYNEQF
TRBV7-9	TRBJ2-3	ASSLSGGADTQY
TRBV7-2	TRBJ1-2	ASSPQDRVYGYT
TRBV6-6	TRBJ2-3	ASTLYGRAADTQY
TRBV4-3	TRBJ2-5	ASSQGDTRGETQY
TRBV4-3	TRBJ1-2	ASSQDGTDAYGYT
TRBV11-2	TRBJ1-1	ASSSTRLTEAF
TRBV30	TRBJ1-4	AWIERWGEKLF
TRBV19	TRBJ2-5	ASSWLGSQETQY
TRBV5-1	TRBJ2-7	ASSGGQGTYEQY
TRBV7-6	TRBJ2-6	ASSLSASGGTSGANVLT
TRBV30	TRBJ1-2	AWRAGGVDGYT
TRBV27	TRBJ2-3	ASSLLKAGGVRTDTQY
TRBV18	TRBJ1-1	ASLDRGVNTEAF
TRBV4-3	TRBJ1-2	ASSQASREQYYGYT
TRBV7-8	TRBJ2-7	ASSKNYEQY
TRBV4-3	TRBJ2-6	ASSQGQGRTGANVLT
TRBV6-1	TRBJ1-5	ASSERQNSNQPQH
TRBV7-7	TRBJ2-5	ASSPTRNQETQY
TRBV9	TRBJ2-1	ASSARTGLGNEQF
TRBV7-2	TRBJ2-1	ASSLGGGSRLNEQF
TRBV19	TRBJ2-7	ASSAGSYEQY
TRBV30	TRBJ1-1	AWSVQGRTEAF
TRBV5-3	TRBJ1-1	ASSFPSRPNTEAF
TRBV6-5	TRBJ1-5	ASSSTDSNQPQH
TRBV6-5	TRBJ1-1	ASNGHMNTEAF
TRBV16	TRBJ1-5	ASSQWTGGGRNQPQH
TRBV4-2	TRBJ2-7	ASSPIGRPRATYEQY
TRBV4-1	TRBJ2-7	ASSRGLAGHSYEQY
TRBV29-1	TRBJ1-2	SAGAGQVYGYT
TRBV30	TRBJ1-2	AWSRDRPVGYT
TRBV14	TRBJ2-7	ASSQDRTSAVYEQY
TRBV7-2	TRBJ2-3	ASTTGEGAGATDTQY